Shown below are 26 T cell receptor beta chains from a single sample sequenced in a study of metastatic and nonmetastatic thyroid tumors. Thyroid surgery was performed in patients who had received no treatment beforehand. TCRdb reassembled clones from the PCR reads with MiXCR. The sample gives fewer than 35,000 clones, over 12% of which show up once; about 20% is in the top ten. Sequencing was performed on blood. All receptors come from a male donor with papillary thyroid cancer or a benign thyroid nodule (not recorded which). Some clones in this sample may be carry-over from other donors' samples.

This clone came up many times. This chain connects TRBV30 to TRBJ1-1, with 8 positions matching TRBD1. This CDR3 has 13 amino acids. Losses at the gene ends were 8 bases for V and 2 bases for J; bases not matched to a gene: 7. Germline assignment: CDR1 GTSNPN and CDR2 SVGIG (reference sequence). CDR3 coding DNA: TGTGCCGGCTACAGGGGGGGAAACACTGAAGCTTTCTTT. As protein: CAGYRGGNTEAFF.

Of note for this clone: A much larger clone is a single base away; this may be a read error. The chain uses TRBV11-1 and TRBJ2-7, with TRBD2 matching 8 bases. Germline CDR1 is SGHAT and CDR2 is FQDESV (reference sequence). J gave up 10 bases and V 1 base, and 12 bases lay outside the gene matches. This CDR3 has 15 amino acids. CDR3 residues: CASSLGGTRWDTQYF. The CDR3, as DNA: TGTGCCAGCAGCTTAGGGGGGACTAGGTGGGACACCCAGTACTTC.

This clone was counted ten times or more. The rearrangement links TRBV24-1 to TRBJ1-3; 7 nucleotides line up with TRBD1. Trimming at V came to 6 bases and at J to 2 bases, leaving 3 bases not matched to a gene. The CDR3 spans 14 residues. Germline loops: CDR1 KGHDR, CDR2 SFDVKD. The CDR3 DNA reads as TGTGCCACCAGTTCCGGGACAGCTGGAAACACCATATATTTT. This codes for CATSSGTAGNTIYF.

This clone occurred many times. J is TRBJ2-3 and V is TRBV5-5; 7 bases fit TRBD2. The CDR3 has 13 amino acids. Unmatched junction bases numbered 5, after V lost 6 bases and J lost 4 bases. Per the germline V gene, CDR1 is SGHKS and CDR2 is YYEKEE (reference sequence). CDR3 protein: CASMKREADTQYF. The CDR3 DNA sequence: TGTGCCAGCATGAAGCGGGAAGCAGATACGCAGTATTTT.

This clone was picked up many times. The rearrangement links TRBV15 to TRBJ2-3; TRBD2 matches 11 bases. Trimming removed 0 bases from V and 3 bases from J; junction bases left unmatched: 8. Germline-derived CDR1 and CDR2 are LNHNV and YYDKDF (reference sequence). CDR3 length: 18 amino acids. DNA for the CDR3: TGTGCCACCAGCAGAGACGTACTAGCGGGAGCTGGTACAGATACGCAGTATTTT. It specifies CATSRDVLAGAGTDTQYF. Drawing the rest from reference TRBV15 and TRBJ2-3, the complete variable domain is DAMVIQNPRYQVTQFGKPVTLSCSQTLNHNVMYWYQQKSSQAPKLLFHYYDKDFNNEADTPDNFQSRRPNTSFCFLDIRSPGLGDTAMYLCATSRDVLAGAGTDTQYFGPGTRLTVL.

This clone is labeled medium-sized. The chain has TRBV12-3 or TRBV12-4 and TRBJ2-3; 7 nucleotides match TRBD2. This CDR3 has 16 amino acids. The trim removed 7 bases at V and 1 base at J, leaving 11 bases unmatched. The CDR3 is CASTWGGAGGTDTQYF. Written as DNA, the CDR3 is TGTGCCAGCACTTGGGGGGGAGCAGGTGGCACAGATACGCAGTATTTT.

This chain joins TRBV12-3 or TRBV12-4 and TRBJ2-7, with 8 bases fitting TRBD1. This CDR3 comprises 14 residues. The ends lost 4 bases at V and 3 bases at J; junction bases unmatched: 5. Here the CDR3 reads CASSWGQASYEQYF. The DNA for the CDR3 is TGTGCCAGCAGTTGGGGACAGGCCAGCTACGAGCAGTACTTC.

This clone has ten or more counts. This CDR3 is CAWRGNDYGYTF. The CDR3 DNA reads TGTGCCTGGAGGGGTAACGACTATGGCTACACCTTC. V and J are TRBV30 and TRBJ1-2; no clear D gene. Germline CDR1 is GTSNPN and CDR2 is SVGIG (reference sequence). The CDR3 totals 12 residues. The ends were cut back, 3 bases at V and 3 bases at J, with 8 bases in the middle.

In its sample, this clone was seen a few times. The chain uses TRBV24-1 and TRBJ2-2; 11 bases match TRBD2. The V gene end was trimmed by 1 base and the J gene end by 0 bases; junction bases not matched to a gene: 3. CDR3 length equals 18 residues. The germline V gene encodes CDR1 KGHDR and CDR2 SFDVKD. The CDR3 protein is CATSDLGTSGPNTGELFF. The CDR3, as DNA: TGTGCCACCAGTGATTTAGGGACTAGCGGACCGAACACCGGGGAGCTGTTTTTT.

This clone showed up many times. The chain employs TRBV19 and TRBJ2-7; TRBD2 agrees at 10 bases. With 5 bases clipped from V and 5 bases from J, the junction kept 9 bases outside the gene matches. The germline V gene has CDR1 LNHDA and CDR2 SQIVND (reference sequence). The CDR3 runs 15 residues. DNA for the CDR3: TGTGCCAGTAGTCCATCTAGCGGGAGAGGAAACGAGCAGTACTTC. Translation gives CASSPSSGRGNEQYF. The full variable domain, with the rest looked up from reference TRBV19 and TRBJ2-7, is DGGITQSPKYLFRKEGQNVTLSCEQNLNHDAMYWYRQDPGQGLRLIYYSQIVNDFQKGDIAEGYSVSREKKESFPLTVTSAQKNPTAFYLCASSPSSGRGNEQYFGPGTRLTVT.

This clone was detected many times. The chain joins TRBV2 to TRBJ2-1, with 14 bases that match TRBD2. Germline lookup yields CDR1 SNHLY and CDR2 FYNNEI. Germline trimming cut 6 bases from V and 5 bases from J; bases unmatched to any gene: 6. The CDR3 totals 16 residues. CDR3 sequence reads: CASSERLAGGNNEQFF. Here the CDR3 DNA reads TGTGCCAGCAGCGAAAGACTAGCGGGAGGGAACAATGAGCAGTTCTTC.

This clone was seen at least ten times. V gene TRBV6-1 combines with J gene TRBJ1-5; no definite D call. Looked up from germline, CDR1 is MNHNS and CDR2 is SASEGT. The CDR3 totals 14 residues. With 7 bases removed from V and 10 bases from J, the gap between germline ends came to 20 bases. CDR3 region: CASKRGRALDPQHF. CDR3 DNA: TGTGCCAGCAAAAGAGGGCGAGCTCTGGATCCCCAGCATTTT.

The chain carries TRBV12-3 or TRBV12-4 and TRBJ1-5; no firm D call. The CDR3 has 13 residues. V was shortened by 8 bases and J by 2 bases, with 10 bases between the two germline ends. This CDR3 reads CASARGGNQPQHF. In DNA form, the CDR3 reads TGTGCCAGCGCCCGGGGAGGCAATCAGCCCCAGCATTTT.

This clone was counted ten times or more. The chain couples TRBV19 to TRBJ1-2, with D unresolved. This CDR3 is built from 14 residues. Trimming cost V 2 bases and J 4 bases, with 11 bases left between them. Germline V lookup: CDR1 LNHDA, CDR2 SQIVND (reference sequence). CDR3 nucleotide sequence: TGTGCCAGTAGTATACTGAATTCACCCTATGGCTACACCTTC. Its translation is CASSILNSPYGYTF. Based on the CDR3 plus reference TRBV19 and TRBJ1-2, the full variable domain is DGGITQSPKYLFRKEGQNVTLSCEQNLNHDAMYWYRQDPGQGLRLIYYSQIVNDFQKGDIAEGYSVSREKKESFPLTVTSAQKNPTAFYLCASSILNSPYGYTFGSGTRLTVV.

This clone was counted many times. CDR3 sequence (DNA): TGCAGTGCTCCCCGACCCGGGTCCGGAGGGGTTAGTCGCAATCAGCCCCAGCATTTT. This translates into CSAPRPGSGGVSRNQPQHF. The chain uses TRBV20-1 and TRBJ1-5; D perhaps matches TRBD1 (5 bases). This CDR3 is built from 19 residues. The germline V gene has CDR1 DFQATT and CDR2 SNEGSKA (reference sequence). Deletions cut 5 bases from V and 2 bases from J, with 28 bases between.

This clone was detected many times. CDR3 in amino acids: CASSRLADNYEQYF. The DNA for the CDR3 is TGTGCCAGCAGTAGACTAGCGGACAACTACGAGCAGTACTTC. The V and J genes are TRBV6-1 and TRBJ2-7; TRBD2 matches at 9 bases. V was clipped by 5 bases and J by 3 bases; unmatched bases: 5. CDR1 and CDR2 from the germline V gene are MNHNS and SASEGT. CDR3 length: 14 residues.

With regard to this clone: A clone one base away is much larger, so this may be a read error. Since no conserved phenylalanine or tryptophan closes the CDR3, a read error is the likely cause. The chain links TRBV20-1 to TRBJ2-1, with D unclear. This CDR3 spans 11 amino acids. CDR1 is DFQATT, CDR2 SNEGSKA, per germline (reference sequence). CDR3 in amino acids: CSARVYNDQFL. The CDR3 DNA follows: TGCAGTGCTAGAGTCTACAATGATCAGTTCCTC.

This clone was seen repeatedly, ten times or more. The V call is TRBV5-6, the J call TRBJ2-2; 8 nucleotides align to TRBD1. Trimming took 1 base from V and 1 from J; bases not matched to a gene: 3. CDR3 length: 16 residues. Germline CDR1 and CDR2: SGHDT and YYEEEE. DNA for the CDR3: TGTGCCAGCAGCTTGTCGACAGGGGTGAACACCGGGGAGCTGTTTTTT. Translating it yields CASSLSTGVNTGELFF.

On this clone itself: A much larger clone lies a single base off, so this may be a read error. Other DNA sequences in this specimen translate into the identical CDR3. The chain uses TRBV7-9 and TRBJ2-1; tentatively, D is TRBD1 (5 bases). CDR1 SEHNR and CDR2 FQNEAQ come from the germline V gene (reference sequence). This CDR3 spans 14 amino acids. The CDR3 here is CASSLTMTVNEQLF. DNA for the CDR3: TGTGCCAGCAGCTTAACCATGACAGTGAATGAGCAGCTCTTT.

As for this clone: The CDR3 end shows no conserved phenylalanine or tryptophan, and so a read error is likely. V gene TRBV6-1 combines with J gene TRBJ2-7, with TRBD2 identical over 9 bases. The V gene's germline CDR1 is MNHNS and CDR2 SASEGT. This CDR3 has 15 residues. DNA for the CDR3: TGTGTCGGCAGCTCGACTAGCGGCCCGGCCTGGGAGCAGTACTAC. Protein sequence: CVGSSTSGPAWEQYY.

In its sample, this clone was seen many times. Sequence at one end of the junction differs from germline and may be a read error. Additional DNA sequences in this sample encode the identical CDR3. J is TRBJ1-3 and V is TRBV30, with D tentatively TRBD1 (5 bases). In germline, CDR1 is GTSNPN, CDR2 SVGIG (reference sequence). This CDR3 has 15 amino acids. The CDR3 region is CAAEDGTFSGNTIYF. The CDR3 DNA reads TGCGCCGCGGAAGACGGGACTTTCTCTGGAAACACCATATATTTT.

The table lists this clone with many counts. CDR3 protein: CASISGSSSYNEQFF. DNA of the CDR3: TGTGCCAGCATATCAGGTAGTAGCTCCTACAATGAGCAGTTCTTC. The gene calls are TRBV28 and TRBJ2-1; D is uncertain. Trimming stripped 7 bases from V and 0 bases from J, with 13 bases between. Germline V gene data show CDR1 as MDHEN and CDR2 as SYDVKM. The CDR3 is 15 amino acids.

This clone has a handful of counts. The V and J genes are TRBV6-2 or TRBV6-3 and TRBJ2-3, with TRBD2 matching over 10 bases. In germline, CDR1 is MNHEY, CDR2 SVGEGT. V gave up 2 bases and J gave up 4 bases; unmatched junction bases: 3. This CDR3 has 15 amino acids. The CDR3 loop reads CASSYATSGADTQYF. In DNA form, the CDR3 reads TGTGCCAGCAGTTACGCCACTAGCGGGGCAGATACGCAGTATTTT.

This clone was seen many times. V usage is TRBV2 and J usage is TRBJ1-2, with D uncertain. Trimming took off 4 bases at V and 4 bases at J, with 13 bases between the two ends. Germline CDR1 SNHLY, CDR2 FYNNEI. This CDR3 contains 14 residues. CDR3 in DNA: TGTGCCAGCAGTGTTGGCGACGTAAGCTATGGCTACACCTTC. It yields the protein CASSVGDVSYGYTF.

This clone was detected ten times or more. The V gene is TRBV19, the J gene TRBJ2-7; 13 nucleotides line up with TRBD2. This CDR3 contains 16 residues. Germline V lookup: CDR1 LNHDA, CDR2 SQIVND (reference sequence). Losses at the gene ends were 4 bases for V and 6 bases for J; bases not matched to a gene: 9. CDR3 sequence (DNA): TGTGCCAGTAGTAAGGACCCGTGGACTAGCGGGAGCGAGCAGTACTTC. Its translation: CASSKDPWTSGSEQYF.

This clone was seen ten or more times. V usage is TRBV7-2 and J usage is TRBJ2-1; TRBD2 matches 9 bases. The V gene's germline CDR1 is SGHTA and CDR2 FQGNSA. The junction had 4 bases not matched to a gene; V was cut back by 1 base and J by 0 bases. The CDR3 runs 17 residues. The CDR3 bases are TGTGCCAGCAGCTTAGGCGGACTAGCGTCCTCCTACAATGAGCAGTTCTTC. As protein: CASSLGGLASSYNEQFF.